This record covers a single T cell receptor (beta chain). What it binds is not known. This record belongs to a study of OX40 agonist ivuxolimab in advanced cancers. Produced via immunoSEQ multiplex PCR; TCRdb's table is partial and in-frame only. Among 100,000 or so clones listed, 80% to 90% were seen once. Trimming took 7 bases from V and 5 from J, leaving 15 bases between them. Germline assignment: CDR1 SGDLS and CDR2 YYNGEE. CDR3 length: 13 amino acids. Study findings and constraints: Clonal expansion was among the lowest in partial responders at 0.1-3.0 mg/kg, especially CD8+. Nonresponders included some who also had low normalized T-cell clonal expansion. CD8+ T cells were the subset that, on average, had more expanded clones than CD4+. Researchers did not determine the expanded peripheral T cells' antigen specificity.

The TCR sequence derives from an adult with an advanced solid tumor such as melanoma, head and neck, liver or kidney cancer. The sequencing here drew on CD4+ or CD8+ T cells sorted from blood, taken in a trial of the OX40 agonist ivuxolimab. The chain is built from TRBV9 and TRBJ2-5, with D possibly matching TRBD1 (6 bases). The CDR3 is CASPQGTHETQYF. Written as DNA, the CDR3 is TGTGCCAGCCCCCAGGGGACCCACGAGACCCAGTACTTC.